Listed below are T cell receptor beta chains from one sample, sequenced in a study of OX40 agonist ivuxolimab in advanced cancers. TCRdb keeps only in-frame clones here, not all; method: immunoSEQ multiplex PCR. The data hold some 46,000 clones, with roughly nine tenths observed a single time. Here the sequenced sample was CD4+ or CD8+ T cells sorted from blood, taken in a trial of the OX40 agonist ivuxolimab. Every receptor here comes from an adult with an advanced solid tumor such as melanoma, head and neck, liver or kidney cancer. Both conserved end residues are part of each CDR3. Each record gives: J gene, D gene, V gene, clone size, CDR3 protein, CDR3 DNA. D genes are given only for firm matches. The size entry is marked missing in some rows and otherwise reads once, few, many or a size class.

TRBJ2-7 | TRBD1 | TRBV7-6 | - | CASRLNDRGFYEQYF | TGTGCCAGCAGACTTAACGACAGGGGGTTCTACGAGCAGTACTTC
TRBJ2-2 | TRBD1 | TRBV7-9 | once | CASSRTGDSGELFF | TGTGCCAGCAGCCGGACAGGGGACAGCGGGGAGCTGTTTTTT
TRBJ1-1 | TRBD1 | TRBV19 | - | CASSTGGMNTEAFF | TGTGCCAGTAGTACAGGGGGCATGAACACTGAAGCTTTCTTT
TRBJ1-4 | - | TRBV5-1 | - | CASSLSPAGEAHEKLFF | TGCGCCAGCAGCTTGTCCCCGGCCGGGGAGGCCCATGAAAAACTGTTTTTT
TRBJ2-7 | - | TRBV15 | - | CATTLGGGPYEQYF | TGTGCCACCACCCTCGGGGGTGGCCCCTACGAGCAGTACTTC
TRBJ2-7 | - | TRBV27 | - | CASSFYQGTPYEQYF | TGTGCCAGCAGTTTCTACCAGGGTACCCCCTACGAGCAGTACTTC
TRBJ2-7 | - | TRBV27 | few | CASSLLATGGWSYEQYF | TGTGCCAGCAGTTTACTCGCCACGGGCGGTTGGTCCTACGAGCAGTACTTC
TRBJ1-4 | - | TRBV12-5 | - | CASGFLLTGATNEKLFF | TGTGCTAGTGGTTTTCTTCTGACCGGAGCAACTAATGAAAAACTGTTTTTT
TRBJ1-1 | - | TRBV7-9 | few | CASSLAALGAFF | TGTGCCAGCAGCTTAGCGGCACTCGGAGCTTTCTTT
TRBJ1-6 | TRBD1 | TRBV27 | - | CASSRDSYNSPLHF | TGTGCCAGCAGCAGGGACAGTTATAATTCACCCCTCCACTTT
TRBJ2-1 | - | TRBV30 | - | CAWGQGRFF | TGTGCCTGGGGGCAGGGGCGGTTCTTC
TRBJ2-7 | TRBD2 | TRBV27 | - | CASSLYSGGSYEQYF | TGTGCCAGCAGTTTATATTCGGGGGGCTCCTACGAGCAGTACTTC
TRBJ2-1 | TRBD2 | TRBV7-8 | - | CASSLVAGDYNEQFF | TGTGCCAGCAGCTTAGTAGCGGGCGACTACAATGAGCAGTTCTTC
TRBJ2-1 | - | TRBV30 | - | CAWSGVSYNEQFF | TGTGCCTGGAGTGGAGTGTCCTACAATGAGCAGTTCTTC
TRBJ1-2 | TRBD1 | TRBV10-1 | - | CASRPGQGTIHGYTF | TGCGCCAGCAGACCGGGACAGGGGACGATTCATGGCTACACCTTC
TRBJ2-1 | - | TRBV9 | - | CASSVYGAYNEQFF | TGTGCCAGCAGCGTATATGGGGCCTACAATGAGCAGTTCTTC
TRBJ2-6 | - | TRBV25-1 | once | CASSVDAAGANVLTF | TGTGCCAGCAGTGTGGACGCGGCTGGGGCCAACGTCCTGACTTTC
TRBJ2-1 | TRBD2 | TRBV7-3 | - | CASNGRLATAYNEQFF | TGTGCCAGCAACGGACGACTAGCGACCGCATACAATGAGCAGTTCTTC
TRBJ1-5 | - | TRBV7-2 | - | CASSLAETGPPQHF | TGTGCCAGCAGCTTAGCAGAGACAGGTCCGCCCCAGCATTTT
TRBJ1-2 | - | TRBV5-8 | once | CASSLYWLSGDGYTF | TGTGCCAGCAGCTTGTATTGGTTGTCAGGGGATGGCTACACCTTC
TRBJ1-5 | - | TRBV10-2 | - | CASSEGRGLRSNQPQHF | TGCGCCAGCAGTGAAGGCAGGGGACTGAGGAGCAATCAGCCCCAGCATTTT
TRBJ1-2 | TRBD1 | TRBV6-5 | - | CASSYGTGENYGYTF | TGTGCCAGCAGTTATGGGACAGGGGAAAACTATGGCTACACCTTC
TRBJ2-1 | - | TRBV14 | once | CASSPLRGYYNEQFF | TGTGCCAGCAGCCCTTTGAGGGGATACTACAATGAGCAGTTCTTC
TRBJ1-5 | - | TRBV7-9 | - | CASSLGTQPQHF | TGTGCCAGCAGCCTCGGGACCCAGCCCCAGCATTTT
TRBJ2-7 | - | TRBV6-5 | - | CASSPTLGIGYEQYF | TGTGCCAGCTCCCCCACGCTCGGTATTGGCTACGAGCAGTACTTC
TRBJ2-2 | - | TRBV5-1 | - | CASRSRDLGYTGELFF | TGTGCCAGCAGGTCCCGGGACTTGGGGTACACCGGGGAGCTGTTTTTT
TRBJ1-1 | - | TRBV5-4 | - | CASSSEEDTEAFF | TGTGCCAGCAGCTCCGAAGAGGACACTGAAGCTTTCTTT
TRBJ1-1 | - | TRBV13 | - | CAAGRGSGTEAFF | TGTGCCGCGGGGCGGGGGAGCGGTACTGAAGCTTTCTTT
TRBJ2-5 | TRBD1 | TRBV27 | - | CASRTIGTGGQETQYF | TGTGCCAGCAGGACCATTGGGACAGGGGGCCAAGAGACCCAGTACTTC
TRBJ2-7 | - | TRBV28 | - | CASRIEGTYEQYF | TGTGCCAGCAGGATTGAGGGCACCTACGAGCAGTACTTC
TRBJ2-5 | TRBD1 | TRBV13 | - | CASSMGQGGGETQYF | TGTGCCAGCAGCATGGGACAGGGAGGGGGAGAGACCCAGTACTTC
TRBJ1-2 | TRBD1 | TRBV4-1 | - | CASSQFGTGSSTNYGYTF | TGCGCCAGCAGCCAGTTCGGGACAGGGTCTTCTACTAACTATGGCTACACCTTC
TRBJ2-3 | - | TRBV29-1 | - | CSVEGGRASTDTQYF | TGCAGCGTTGAAGGCGGGCGGGCAAGCACAGATACGCAGTATTTT
TRBJ1-1 | - | TRBV27 | - | CASRDAGLNTEAFF | TGTGCCAGCAGGGACGCGGGACTCAACACTGAAGCTTTCTTT
TRBJ1-2 | - | TRBV5-6 | - | CASSWRGGPYGYTF | TGTGCCAGCAGCTGGCGCGGGGGCCCCTATGGCTACACCTTC
TRBJ1-1 | - | TRBV7-6 | - | CASSSGKNTEAFF | TGTGCCAGCAGCTCCGGGAAGAACACTGAAGCTTTCTTT
TRBJ1-1 | - | TRBV4-3 | - | CASSHYGGDTEAFF | TGCGCCAGCAGCCACTATGGAGGGGACACTGAAGCTTTCTTT
TRBJ2-7 | - | TRBV25-1 | - | CASSKGVEQYF | TGTGCCAGCAGCAAGGGAGTCGAGCAGTACTTC
TRBJ1-1 | TRBD1 | TRBV4-2 | - | CASSQEDRVNTEAFF | TGTGCCAGCAGCCAAGAGGACAGGGTAAACACTGAAGCTTTCTTT
TRBJ1-1 | - | TRBV5-6 | - | CASSGTSPPEAFF | TGTGCCAGCAGCGGAACCAGTCCCCCTGAAGCTTTCTTT
TRBJ2-7 | - | TRBV4-3 | - | CASSQGAASIYEQYF | TGCGCCAGCAGCCAAGGGGCCGCCTCTATCTACGAGCAGTACTTC
TRBJ2-1 | - | TRBV7-9 | - | CASLVNGGLYNEQFF | TGTGCCAGCTTAGTTAACGGGGGACTTTACAATGAGCAGTTCTTC
TRBJ2-7 | TRBD1 | TRBV6-5 | - | CASSWDRGYEQYF | TGTGCCAGCAGCTGGGACAGGGGCTACGAGCAGTACTTC
TRBJ2-7 | TRBD2 | TRBV11-2 | - | CASSLVGGNDEQYF | TGTGCCAGCAGCTTAGTGGGAGGGAACGACGAGCAGTACTTC
TRBJ1-3 | - | TRBV7-9 | once | CASSVRLRGNELSGNTIYF | TGTGCCAGCAGCGTACGCCTCAGGGGAAATGAACTCTCTGGAAACACCATATATTTT
TRBJ2-3 | - | TRBV5-6 | - | CASSRGSSQYF | TGTGCCAGCAGCAGGGGGAGTTCGCAGTATTTT
TRBJ2-1 | - | TRBV7-6 | - | CASNLVAGVGYEQFF | TGTGCCAGCAACTTAGTCGCAGGGGTGGGCTATGAGCAGTTCTTC
TRBJ1-1 | - | TRBV30 | - | CAWSVLGDGDTEAFF | TGTGCCTGGAGTGTACTGGGGGACGGGGACACTGAAGCTTTCTTT
TRBJ1-1 | - | TRBV5-1 | - | CASSLGGNTEAFF | TGCGCCAGCAGCTTGGGGGGGAACACTGAAGCTTTCTTT
TRBJ2-7 | TRBD1 | TRBV18 | - | CASSLIWTGDDEQYF | TGTGCCAGCTCTCTAATTTGGACAGGGGACGACGAGCAGTACTTC
TRBJ2-7 | - | TRBV29-1 | - | CSVDGEGGVTTTGAYEQYF | TGCAGCGTTGACGGGGAGGGAGGGGTAACAACGACAGGGGCCTACGAGCAGTACTTC
TRBJ1-4 | - | TRBV5-8 | - | CASSLAGYGNEKLFF | TGTGCCAGCAGCTTAGCAGGATATGGGAATGAAAAACTGTTTTTT